The 20 T cell receptor beta chains in this list originate from one sample, sequenced in a study of cytomegalovirus exposure and HLA in healthy donors. The PCR employed 60 Vbeta primers together with 13 Jbeta primers. Assay used: immunoSEQ multiplex PCR; TCRdb lists only in-frame clones, some missing. The data show over 110,000 clones, with approximately 83% seen just once and about 2.3% held by the top ten. Sequencing was carried out using PBMCs. All receptors derive from a male donor in good health and CMV-seronegative.

J is TRBJ1-3 and V is TRBV15; D is unclear. Germline V gives CDR1 LNHNV, CDR2 YYDKDF (reference sequence). The ends were cut back, 3 bases at V and 1 base at J, with 7 bases in the middle. There are 14 residues in the CDR3. In DNA form, the CDR3 reads TGTGCCACCAGCAGCCCCTCGTCTGGAAACACCATATATTTT. Protein product: CATSSPSSGNTIYF.

The V gene is TRBV7-3, the J gene TRBJ2-5; tentatively, D is TRBD2 (5 bases). This CDR3 is 15 amino acids long. The germline CDR1 and CDR2 sequences are SGHTA and FQGTGA. The V end lost 1 base, the J end lost 1 base, and 10 bases lay between the germline ends. The CDR3 reads CASSLKSGPQETQYF. The CDR3 nucleotides are TGTGCCAGCAGCTTAAAGAGCGGTCCCCAAGAGACCCAGTACTTC.

The chain carries TRBV6-1 and TRBJ2-5, with D maybe TRBD2 (5 bases). The CDR3 has 13 amino acids. Germline CDR1 MNHNS, CDR2 SASEGT. V was trimmed by 7 bases and J by 2 bases, leaving 11 bases between them. As DNA, the CDR3 is TGTGCCAGCACGGCGGGTTTACAAGAGACCCAGTACTTC. It translates to CASTAGLQETQYF.

V gene TRBV5-6 combines with J gene TRBJ2-7; D gene unclear. The V gene's germline CDR1 is SGHDT and CDR2 YYEEEE. V was trimmed by 1 base and J by 3 bases, leaving 5 bases between them. The CDR3 consists of 12 residues. CDR3 DNA sequence: TGTGCCAGCAGCTTGCTGTTCTACGAGCAGTACTTC. This translates into CASSLLFYEQYF.

The chain uses TRBV19 and TRBJ2-2; 9 bases agree with TRBD1. V lost 1 base, J lost 8 bases, and 2 bases stayed unmatched. The CDR3 is made up of 14 amino acids. Per the germline V gene, CDR1 is LNHDA and CDR2 is SQIVND (reference sequence). This CDR3 is CASSIGGTGGELFF. The CDR3 nucleotides are TGTGCCAGTAGTATAGGAGGGACAGGGGGGGAGCTGTTTTTT.

The chain combines TRBV12-2 with TRBJ1-2; the D segment call TRBD1 is taken from the table without a DNA check. TRBV12-2 is designated a pseudogene. This CDR3 has 15 amino acids. CDR3 nucleotide sequence: TGTGCAAGTCGCTTAAAGGGGGCGGGGAGGTATGGCTACACCTTC. Amino acid sequence: CASRLKGAGRYGYTF.

For the CDR3, the DNA is TGTGCCAGTTCACAGGGGGATGGTGGCTACACCTTC. Translating gives CASSQGDGGYTF. The chain is built from TRBV6-5 and TRBJ1-2, with TRBD1 matching 8 bases. Germline V gene lookup returns CDR1 MNHEY and CDR2 SVGAGI. The CDR3 consists of 12 residues. After removal of 9 bases from V and 7 bases from J, the junction contained 7 bases not matched to a gene.

The V call is TRBV4-1, the J call TRBJ1-1; TRBD1 aligns across 8 bases. Germline values: CDR1 MGHRA, CDR2 YSYEKL. Germline trimming cut 6 bases from V and 2 bases from J; bases unmatched to any gene: 8. The CDR3 consists of 15 residues. As DNA, the CDR3 is TGCGCCAGCAGGAACAGGGGGGGAACTAACACTGAAGCTTTCTTT. Encoded protein: CASRNRGGTNTEAFF.

J is TRBJ1-2 and V is TRBV7-9; D is ambiguous. V was clipped by 1 base and J by 0 bases, with 9 bases between them. The CDR3 covers 15 residues. Germline V gene lookup returns CDR1 SEHNR and CDR2 FQNEAQ (reference sequence). CDR3 coding DNA: TGTGCCAGCAGCTTAGGTTTGGCCTCTAACTATGGCTACACCTTC. It specifies CASSLGLASNYGYTF.

V gene TRBV2 combines with J gene TRBJ2-1; D perhaps matches TRBD2 (5 bases). From germline, CDR1 is SNHLY and CDR2 FYNNEI. V was shortened by 8 bases and J by 0 bases, with 8 bases between the two germline ends. This CDR3 has 13 residues. This chain's CDR3 is CASVGSSYNEQFF. For the CDR3, the DNA is TGTGCCAGCGTGGGGAGCTCCTACAATGAGCAGTTCTTC.

The chain uses TRBV6-5 and TRBJ2-4, with D possibly being TRBD2 (5 bases). Trimming left V 5 bases short and J 3 bases short, with 11 bases between. The CDR3 has 14 residues. CDR1 and CDR2 (germline): MNHEY, SVGAGI. In nucleotides, the CDR3 is TGTGCCAGCAGTCCCGGACTGGTCAAAAACATTCAGTACTTC. This translates into CASSPGLVKNIQYF.

The chain carries TRBV29-1 and TRBJ1-1, with D possibly TRBD1 on 5 matching bases. This CDR3 is built from 13 residues. Germline loops: CDR1 SQVTM, CDR2 ANQGSEA. Trimming took off 4 bases at V and 5 bases at J, with 14 bases between the two ends. The CDR3 sequence is CSVGLHGGTEAFF. DNA for the CDR3: TGCAGCGTTGGGTTGCACGGGGGGACTGAAGCTTTCTTT.

The chain has TRBV7-9 and TRBJ2-7; 8 bases are shared with TRBD2. There are 14 residues in the CDR3. Germline CDR1 reads SEHNR; CDR2 reads FQNEAQ (reference sequence). V lost 4 bases to trimming and J lost 2 bases; unmatched junction nucleotides: 4. The CDR3 DNA sequence: TGTGCCAGCAGCTCCTCGGGGGGGACCTACGAGCAGTACTTC. Its translation: CASSSSGGTYEQYF.

Only a few counts were recorded for this clone. This chain uses TRBV28 with TRBJ2-2; D is perhaps TRBD1 (6 bases). Germline values: CDR1 MDHEN, CDR2 SYDVKM. This CDR3 has 15 residues. Trimming pared 2 bases from V and 3 bases from J, leaving 10 bases between. CDR3 coding DNA: TGTGCCAGCAGTTTACACAGGGTAGACACCGGGGAGCTGTTTTTT. Translation gives CASSLHRVDTGELFF.

The chain uses TRBV7-2 and TRBJ2-3; D is ambiguous. From germline, CDR1 is SGHTA and CDR2 FQGNSA. The CDR3 has 14 amino acids. V was trimmed by 5 bases and J by 2 bases, leaving 11 bases between them. The CDR3 reads CASSPRLDTDTQYF. The CDR3 DNA reads as TGTGCCAGCAGCCCTAGACTTGACACAGATACGCAGTATTTT.

The rearrangement uses TRBV6-1 and TRBJ2-7, with 8 bases matching TRBD1. The germline gives CDR1 MNHNS, CDR2 SASEGT. The CDR3 covers 13 residues. Trimming cost V 7 bases and J 2 bases; bases outside gene matches: 4. The CDR3 here is CASKGQGTYEQYF. The CDR3, as DNA: TGTGCCAGCAAAGGACAGGGTACCTACGAGCAGTACTTC.

Only a few counts were recorded for this clone. The rearrangement joins TRBV5-5 to TRBJ2-7; 8 bases are shared with TRBD1. The length of the CDR3 is 14 residues. CDR1 and CDR2 (germline): SGHKS, YYEKEE (reference sequence). Trimming removed 1 base from V and 2 bases from J; junction bases left unmatched: 2. In DNA form, the CDR3 reads TGTGCCAGCAGCTTGTGGACAGGGACCTACGAGCAGTACTTC. Translated: CASSLWTGTYEQYF. Drawing the rest from reference TRBV5-5 and TRBJ2-7, the complete variable domain is DAGVTQSPTHLIKTRGQQVTLRCSPISGHKSVSWYQQVLGQGPQFIFQYYEKEERGRGNFPDRFSARQFPNYSSELNVNALLLGDSALYLCASSLWTGTYEQYFGPGTRLTVT.

The count of this clone is one. The chain uses TRBV18 and TRBJ2-3, with 7 bases fitting TRBD2. Germline V gene sequence: CDR1 KGHSH, CDR2 LQKENI. Trimming cost V 0 bases and J 10 bases; bases outside gene matches: 13. The CDR3 consists of 16 residues. The CDR3 here is CASSPPSSGTLSAQYF. The CDR3 nucleotides read TGTGCCAGCTCACCACCGTCAAGCGGGACCCTCTCTGCGCAGTATTTT.

The DNA of the CDR3 is TGTGCCAGCAGCGTATTAGCGGGAGGACACGCCTCCTACAATGAGCAGTTCTTC. Translated: CASSVLAGGHASYNEQFF. The J gene is TRBJ2-1, the V gene TRBV9; 10 bases map to TRBD2. CDR1 is SGDLS, CDR2 YYNGEE, per germline. V trimming: 1 base; J trimming: 0 bases; junction bases outside the gene matches: 7. The length of the CDR3 is 18 residues.

Only one count was recorded for this clone. The rearrangement uses TRBV5-4 and TRBJ1-2; D perhaps matches TRBD1 (5 bases). Trimming took off 0 bases at V and 4 bases at J, with 13 bases between the two ends. Germline CDR1 SGHNT, CDR2 YYREEE (reference sequence). The CDR3 is 15 residues long. Here the CDR3 reads CASSLVTGQIYGYTF. For the CDR3, the DNA is TGTGCCAGCAGCTTGGTCACAGGCCAAATCTATGGCTACACCTTC.